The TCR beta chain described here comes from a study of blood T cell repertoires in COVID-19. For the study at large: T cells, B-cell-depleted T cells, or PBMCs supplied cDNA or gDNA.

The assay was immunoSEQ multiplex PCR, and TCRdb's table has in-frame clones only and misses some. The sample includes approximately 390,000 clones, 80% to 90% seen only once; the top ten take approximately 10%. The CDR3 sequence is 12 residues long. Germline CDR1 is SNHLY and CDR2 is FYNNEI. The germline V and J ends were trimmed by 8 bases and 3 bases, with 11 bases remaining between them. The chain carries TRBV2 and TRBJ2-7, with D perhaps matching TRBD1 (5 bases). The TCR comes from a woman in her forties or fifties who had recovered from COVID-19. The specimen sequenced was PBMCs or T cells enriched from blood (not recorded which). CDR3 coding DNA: TGTGCCAGCGACGACAGCCTCTACGAGCAGTACTTC. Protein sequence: CASDDSLYEQYF. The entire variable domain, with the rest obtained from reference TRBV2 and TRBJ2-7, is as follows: EPEVTQTPSHQVTQMGQEVILRCVPISNHLYFYWYRQILGQKVEFLVSFYNNEISEKSEIFDDQFSVERPDGSNFTLKIRSTKLEDSAMYFCASDDSLYEQYFGPGTRLTVT.